One sample yielded the 13 T cell receptor beta chains listed below, sequenced in a study of PD-1 blockade in mismatch repair-deficient tumors. Method: immunoSEQ multiplex PCR; TCRdb's copy keeps in-frame clones and lacks some. The sample lists 100,000 to 150,000 clones, about 90% occurring once. Material: peripheral blood, obtained approximately 72 weeks after starting pembrolizumab. The origin of the receptors is an adult with mismatch repair-deficient cancer.

As DNA, the CDR3 is TGTGCCAGCAGTTTATTCACAGGGACAGGGAACACAGATACGCAGTATTTT. Translating gives CASSLFTGTGNTDTQYF. The J gene is TRBJ2-3, the V gene TRBV28; 9 nucleotides match TRBD1. Per germline, CDR1 MDHEN and CDR2 SYDVKM. With 1 base clipped from V and 2 bases from J, the junction kept 7 bases outside the gene matches. The CDR3 is made up of 17 amino acids.

J is TRBJ2-1 and V is TRBV25-1; the D gene is possibly TRBD1 (6 bases). This CDR3 spans 15 amino acids. The V gene lost 5 bases and the J gene lost 7 bases, with 18 bases spanning the gap. In germline, CDR1 is MGHDK, CDR2 SYGVNS. The CDR3 is CASSSLRGHENEQFF. CDR3 nucleotides: TGTGCCAGCAGTTCGCTCAGGGGCCATGAGAATGAGCAGTTCTTC.

This clone was counted between two and nine times. The chain joins TRBV2 to TRBJ2-7, with 9 bases that match TRBD1. Germline V CDR1 and CDR2: SNHLY, FYNNEI. The ends lost 4 bases at V and 2 bases at J; junction bases unmatched: 3. The CDR3 has 14 residues. The chain's CDR3 is CASSAGTGTYEQYF. CDR3 DNA: TGTGCCAGCAGTGCCGGGACAGGGACCTACGAGCAGTACTTC.

The gene calls are TRBV5-1 and TRBJ2-2; no firm D call. This CDR3 spans 14 amino acids. Looked up from germline, CDR1 is SGHRS and CDR2 is YFSETQ. Trimming took 1 base from V and 3 from J, leaving 7 bases between them. For the CDR3, the DNA is TGCGCCAGCAGCTTGCCCGCGGACACCGGGGAGCTGTTTTTT. Translating gives CASSLPADTGELFF.

The gene calls are TRBV25-1 and TRBJ2-5; no clear D. Germline V gives CDR1 MGHDK, CDR2 SYGVNS. V lost 6 bases to trimming and J lost 6 bases, with 8 bases between them. The CDR3 is 11 residues long. CDR3 DNA sequence: TGTGCCAGCAGCCTCAAAAAGACCCAGTACTTC. Protein product: CASSLKKTQYF.

The gene calls are TRBV7-2 and TRBJ2-4; D not certain. Germline CDR1 SGHTA, CDR2 FQGNSA. This CDR3 is 15 amino acids long. V gave up 4 bases and J gave up 5 bases, with 15 bases separating them. The CDR3 region is CASSSRKRIQNIQYF. CDR3 in DNA: TGTGCCAGCAGCTCGAGGAAGAGGATCCAAAACATTCAGTACTTC.

The V call is TRBV30, the J call TRBJ2-5; 12 bases fit TRBD2. Germline-derived CDR1 and CDR2 are GTSNPN and SVGIG (reference sequence). Trimming took 4 bases from V and 7 from J; bases not matched to a gene: 13. The CDR3 runs to 16 residues. The CDR3, as DNA: TGTGCCTGGAAAGCTAGCGGGAGGGGTACCACCCGGACCCAGTACTTC. Protein product: CAWKASGRGTTRTQYF.

This chain uses TRBV5-6 with TRBJ2-1; D remains ambiguous. Germline CDR1 SGHDT, CDR2 YYEEEE. This CDR3 contains 14 residues. V shed 2 bases and J shed 0 bases, with 6 bases lying between them. The CDR3 loop is CASSLTTSYNEQFF. The CDR3 DNA reads TGTGCCAGCAGCTTAACTACCTCCTACAATGAGCAGTTCTTC.

The rearrangement joins TRBV19 to TRBJ2-3; TRBD2 matches at 7 bases. V gave up 4 bases and J gave up 2 bases; unmatched junction bases: 6. The CDR3 sequence is 15 residues long. Germline V gene sequence: CDR1 LNHDA, CDR2 SQIVND (reference sequence). This CDR3 reads CASSTSGADTDTQYF. CDR3 bases: TGTGCCAGTAGTACAAGCGGGGCCGACACAGATACGCAGTATTTT.

The V gene is TRBV25-1, the J gene TRBJ2-3; D is undetermined. Trimming removed 3 bases from V and 3 bases from J, with 10 bases in between. CDR3 length equals 14 residues. Germline CDR1 MGHDK, CDR2 SYGVNS. The CDR3 region is CASSETRTTDTQYF. The CDR3 DNA reads as TGTGCCAGCAGTGAGACGAGGACGACAGATACGCAGTATTTT.

The chain uses TRBV4-1 and TRBJ2-3, with 10 nucleotides matching TRBD2. V shed 4 bases and J 4 bases; nucleotides not matched to a gene: 5. The CDR3 is made up of 15 amino acids. From germline, CDR1 is MGHRA and CDR2 YSYEKL. CDR3 protein: CASSPRLAGADTQYF. The CDR3 DNA reads as TGCGCCAGCAGCCCCCGACTAGCGGGCGCAGATACGCAGTATTTT.

The chain is built from TRBV7-2 and TRBJ1-1; 7 positions agree with TRBD1. The V segment lost 1 base and the J segment 11 bases; nucleotides outside the gene matches: 16. The CDR3 runs to 16 residues. Germline CDR1 and CDR2: SGHTA and FQGNSA. CDR3 sequence reads: CASSLGRRYRGRGAFF. As DNA, the CDR3 is TGTGCCAGCAGCTTAGGGAGGCGATACAGGGGCCGAGGGGCTTTCTTT.

This sequence joins TRBV25-1 and TRBJ1-5; 9 bases agree with TRBD1. Germline-derived CDR1 and CDR2 are MGHDK and SYGVNS. V lost 5 bases to trimming and J lost 7 bases; unmatched junction nucleotides: 12. The CDR3 loop spans 16 amino acids. The CDR3 protein is CASSPLDRGLGQPQHF. The CDR3 DNA reads as TGTGCCAGCAGTCCACTGGACAGGGGATTAGGGCAGCCCCAGCATTTT.